This is a list of T cell receptor beta chains from one sample in a study of shared clonotypes between healthy human individuals. Measured with immunoSEQ multiplex PCR; TCRdb has only the in-frame clones, and not every one. The sample includes over 1.5 million clones, approximately 98% of them seen just once. The sample comprised naive CD4+ T cells sorted from blood. The origin of the receptors is a man aged 25 to 45 in good health. Both conserved end residues are part of each CDR3. A D gene is named only where the DNA matches it firmly.

V gene: TRBV15
J gene: TRBJ2-7
D gene: .
CDR3 protein: CATSPRGVHEQYF
CDR3 DNA: TGTGCCACCAGCCCTCGAGGGGTCCACGAGCAGTACTTC

V gene: TRBV19
J gene: TRBJ2-1
D gene: TRBD1
CDR3 protein: CASSIAGTGYNEQFF
CDR3 DNA: TGTGCCAGTAGTATAGCGGGGACAGGCTACAATGAGCAGTTCTTC

V gene: TRBV19
J gene: TRBJ2-7
D gene: TRBD2
CDR3 protein: CASSPGLAVKQYF
CDR3 DNA: TGTGCCAGTAGCCCGGGACTAGCGGTTAAGCAGTACTTC

V gene: TRBV7-2
J gene: TRBJ2-7
D gene: .
CDR3 protein: CASSLFRAPYEQYF
CDR3 DNA: TGTGCCAGCAGCTTATTCAGGGCCCCCTACGAGCAGTACTTC

V gene: TRBV7-9
J gene: TRBJ2-2
D gene: TRBD1
CDR3 protein: CASSIGQGGTGELFF
CDR3 DNA: TGTGCCAGCAGCATCGGACAGGGAGGTACCGGGGAGCTGTTTTTT

V gene: TRBV5-4
J gene: TRBJ2-4
D gene: .
CDR3 protein: CASTLRPQDRIQYF
CDR3 DNA: TGTGCCAGCACCTTAAGGCCGCAGGACCGGATTCAGTACTTC

V gene: TRBV7-9
J gene: TRBJ1-1
D gene: .
CDR3 protein: CASSYWSPGTEAFF
CDR3 DNA: TGTGCCAGCAGCTATTGGTCACCCGGCACTGAAGCTTTCTTT

V gene: TRBV7-9
J gene: TRBJ2-1
D gene: TRBD2
CDR3 protein: CASSFGGLAGAYNEQFF
CDR3 DNA: TGTGCCAGCAGCTTCGGGGGACTAGCGGGAGCCTACAATGAGCAGTTCTTC

V gene: TRBV5-6
J gene: TRBJ2-7
D gene: .
CDR3 protein: CASSFNSFVAYEQYF
CDR3 DNA: TGTGCCAGCAGCTTCAATAGCTTCGTTGCCTACGAGCAGTACTTC

V gene: TRBV7-8
J gene: TRBJ2-7
D gene: TRBD1
CDR3 protein: CASSSAAEGQGNF
CDR3 DNA: TGTGCCAGCAGCTCAGCGGCAGAGGGACAGGGGAACTTC

V gene: TRBV4-3
J gene: TRBJ1-1
D gene: .
CDR3 protein: CASSQEGRGTEAFF
CDR3 DNA: TGCGCCAGCAGCCAAGAAGGACGGGGCACTGAAGCTTTCTTT

V gene: TRBV27
J gene: TRBJ2-7
D gene: TRBD1
CDR3 protein: CASSKLTGGYEQYF
CDR3 DNA: TGTGCCAGCAGTAAATTGACAGGGGGCTACGAGCAGTACTTC

V gene: TRBV28
J gene: TRBJ2-7
D gene: TRBD2
CDR3 protein: CASYGGSSYEQYF
CDR3 DNA: TGTGCCAGTTACGGGGGGAGCTCCTACGAGCAGTACTTC

V gene: TRBV7-6
J gene: TRBJ1-1
D gene: .
CDR3 protein: CASSLSGSNTEAFF
CDR3 DNA: TGTGCCAGCAGCCTCTCCGGGAGCAACACTGAAGCTTTCTTT

V gene: TRBV15
J gene: TRBJ1-4
D gene: TRBD1
CDR3 protein: CATSRDPDRDNEKLFF
CDR3 DNA: TGTGCCACCAGCAGAGATCCGGACAGGGATAATGAAAAACTGTTTTTT

V gene: TRBV5-4
J gene: TRBJ1-2
D gene: TRBD1
CDR3 protein: CASSPPGQGYGYTF
CDR3 DNA: TGTGCCAGCAGCCCCCCCGGACAGGGTTATGGCTACACCTTC

V gene: TRBV10-1
J gene: TRBJ2-3
D gene: .
CDR3 protein: CASSELRAGSTDTQYF
CDR3 DNA: TGCGCCAGCAGTGAGTTAAGGGCGGGCAGCACAGATACGCAGTATTTT

V gene: TRBV25-1
J gene: TRBJ2-3
D gene: TRBD2
CDR3 protein: CASSPGLAGFTDTQYF
CDR3 DNA: TGTGCCAGCAGTCCGGGACTAGCGGGATTCACAGATACGCAGTATTTT